The 28 T cell receptor beta chains given below trace back to one sample, sequenced in a study of identical twins (dated by TCRdb to the mid-2010s). Library generation was performed with 5' RACE. Sequencing instrument: Illumina HiSeq 2000. The public reads were reanalyzed by TCRdb: fastp trimming at Q25, MiXCR alignment, in-frame beta chains only. Rows are combined by CDR3 protein, so each entry shows the most common genes and DNA. The sample includes 1.5 million to 2 million distinct CDR3 sequences, with roughly 35% observed a single time. The ten biggest clones cover around 0.25% of the sample. The specimen sequenced was cord blood. The receptors here all came from a newborn girl in good health.

This clonotype was found a few times. This chain links TRBV11-2 with TRBJ2-3; D is perhaps TRBD2 (6 bases). V lost 5 bases, J lost 3 bases, and 18 bases lay in between. Germline CDR1 and CDR2: SGHAT and FQNNGV. This CDR3 spans 16 amino acids. The CDR3 DNA reads as TGTGCCAGCAGCCCACTAGCCACGACTGCAACAGATACGCAGTATTTT. The encoded protein is CASSPLATTATDTQYF.

This clonotype was picked up a small number of times. The J gene is TRBJ1-4, the V gene TRBV5-1, with D tentatively TRBD1 (5 bases). The CDR3 has 15 residues. Trimming pared 4 bases from V and 5 bases from J, leaving 15 bases between. The germline CDR1 and CDR2 sequences are SGHRS and YFSETQ. The CDR3 loop reads CASSVGGQVNEKLFF. CDR3 nucleotides: TGCGCCAGCAGCGTTGGGGGTCAGGTAAATGAAAAACTGTTTTTT.

This clonotype has a single count. The chain couples TRBV20-1 to TRBJ2-1, with 11 nucleotides matching TRBD2. Germline CDR1 and CDR2: DFQATT and SNEGSKA (reference sequence). Trimming removed 4 bases from V and 2 bases from J; junction bases left unmatched: 4. This CDR3 has 15 amino acids. The CDR3 sequence: CSAKHSGGAYNEQFF. In DNA, the CDR3 is TGCAGTGCTAAACATAGCGGGGGGGCCTACAATGAGCAGTTCTTC.

This clonotype was seen a few times. This chain's CDR3 is CASSDPGQLYGYTF. The CDR3, as DNA: TGTGCCAGCAGTGACCCGGGACAGCTCTATGGCTACACCTTC. This chain links TRBV6-1 with TRBJ1-2; 7 positions match TRBD1. Germline CDR1 MNHNS, CDR2 SASEGT. The V and J ends lost 3 bases and 4 bases, in that order; junction bases with no gene match: 5. CDR3 size: 14 residues.

This clonotype has more than one count but fewer than ten. The chain is built from TRBV5-6 and TRBJ2-1; no clear D gene. Looked up from germline, CDR1 is SGHDT and CDR2 is YYEEEE. V was clipped by 2 bases and J by 0 bases, with 9 bases between them. The CDR3 covers 15 residues. CDR3 sequence reads: CASSFPQISYNEQFF. The DNA for the CDR3 is TGTGCCAGCAGCTTCCCACAGATCTCCTACAATGAGCAGTTCTTC.

The CDR3 nucleotides read TGCAGTGCTATGCAGGGCAGAGATACGCAGTATTTT. This encodes CSAMQGRDTQYF. The gene calls are TRBV20-1 and TRBJ2-3, with a weak D call TRBD1 (5 bases). V was clipped by 4 bases and J by 5 bases, with 10 bases between them. CDR1 and CDR2 from the germline V gene are DFQATT and SNEGSKA (reference sequence). This CDR3 has 12 residues.

V usage is TRBV20-1 and J usage is TRBJ1-2, with 9 bases that match TRBD1. V was pared by 5 bases and J by 4 bases, with 5 bases of the junction left unmatched. Germline V gene sequence: CDR1 DFQATT, CDR2 SNEGSKA (reference sequence). The CDR3 has 13 amino acids. The DNA for the CDR3 is TGCAGTGCTCCCGGGACAGGGTTCTATGGCTACACCTTC. This translates into CSAPGTGFYGYTF.

The chain links TRBV2 to TRBJ2-7, with no clear D. CDR1 and CDR2 (germline): SNHLY, FYNNEI. This CDR3 has 12 amino acids. Trimming removed 7 bases from V and 4 bases from J, with 11 bases in between. CDR3 region: CASIPLGYEQYF. The CDR3 DNA sequence: TGTGCCAGCATCCCCCTTGGGTACGAGCAGTACTTC.

This clonotype has only a few counts. This rearrangement joins TRBV4-1 to TRBJ2-1; D gene unclear. Germline V lookup: CDR1 MGHRA, CDR2 YSYEKL. Trimming removed 3 bases from V and 6 bases from J, with 6 bases in between. The CDR3 is 12 amino acids. The CDR3 here is CASSHHSNEQFF. In DNA, the CDR3 is TGCGCCAGCAGCCATCACTCCAATGAGCAGTTCTTC.

J is TRBJ2-1 and V is TRBV5-1; a weak D match, TRBD2 (6 bases). This CDR3 has 16 amino acids. The germline CDR1 and CDR2 sequences are SGHRS and YFSETQ. V dropped 5 bases and J dropped 4 bases, with 19 bases sitting between them. CDR3 DNA sequence: TGCGCCAGCAGGCGCTCTCTGGCGGGGTCATACAATGAGCAGTTCTTC. Protein: CASRRSLAGSYNEQFF.

This chain links TRBV12-5 with TRBJ2-3, with D unclear. Germline CDR1 and CDR2: LGHNT and FRNRAP. V lost 1 base and J 2 bases, leaving 10 bases between the germline ends. This CDR3 is 15 amino acids long. Written as DNA, the CDR3 is TGTGCTAGTGGTTTGGGGCTTTACCTCACAGATACGCAGTATTTT. It encodes CASGLGLYLTDTQYF. The entire variable domain, with the rest obtained from reference TRBV12-5 and TRBJ2-3, is as follows: DARVTQTPRHKVTEMGQEVTMRCQPILGHNTVFWYRQTMMQGLELLAYFRNRAPLDDSGMPKDRFSAEMPDATLATLKIQPSEPRDSAVYFCASGLGLYLTDTQYFGPGTRLTVL.

This clonotype was counted between two and nine times. The chain couples TRBV20-1 to TRBJ2-3, with 9 bases aligning to TRBD1. Per the germline V gene, CDR1 is DFQATT and CDR2 is SNEGSKA (reference sequence). The V and J ends lost 5 bases and 2 bases, in that order; junction bases with no gene match: 5. This CDR3 has 14 amino acids. CDR3 loop: CSAVGTGYTDTQYF. CDR3 bases: TGCAGTGCTGTTGGGACAGGGTACACAGATACGCAGTATTTT.

This chain joins TRBV11-2 and TRBJ1-2; D is unclear. The CDR3 covers 15 residues. V shed 2 bases and J shed 9 bases, with 19 bases lying between them. Germline assignment: CDR1 SGHAT and CDR2 FQNNGV. The DNA for the CDR3 is TGTGCCAGCAGCTTAATCTGGACCGAACCTATCCGCTACACCTTC. This codes for CASSLIWTEPIRYTF.

In this sample, this clonotype turned up a few times. This chain connects TRBV20-1 to TRBJ2-7; 7 nucleotides align to TRBD1. TRBJ2-5 explains the end of the DNA better; the J call may be wrong. Germline CDR1 DFQATT, CDR2 SNEGSKA (reference sequence). The CDR3 extends over 11 amino acids. Here the CDR3 DNA reads TGCAGTGGAGACAGGGAAGAGACCCAGTACTTC. Translation gives CSGDREETQYF.

Only a few counts were recorded for this clonotype. The chain links TRBV28 to TRBJ2-5; D possibly corresponds to TRBD1 (6 bases). The CDR3 runs to 12 residues. In germline, CDR1 is MDHEN, CDR2 SYDVKM. V lost 7 bases and J lost 4, with 10 bases in between. CDR3 nucleotides: TGTGCCAGCATAGCGACAGGAGAGACCCAGTACTTC. This sequence encodes CASIATGETQYF.

This clonotype has only a few counts. The V gene is TRBV20-1, the J gene TRBJ2-7, with D uncertain. The V end was cut by 1 base, the J end by 1 base, with 8 bases between. CDR3 length: 13 residues. From germline, CDR1 is DFQATT and CDR2 SNEGSKA (reference sequence). The CDR3 nucleotides read TGCAGTGCTAGAGCTGGGCATTCCTACGAGCAGTACTTC. This encodes CSARAGHSYEQYF.

The rearrangement uses TRBV7-9 and TRBJ2-1; D is unclear. The CDR3 runs 13 residues. Germline-derived CDR1 and CDR2 are SEHNR and FQNEAQ (reference sequence). V shed 5 bases and J shed 7 bases, with 12 bases lying between them. CDR3 sequence: CASSLLWSNEQFF. The CDR3 nucleotides are TGTGCCAGCAGCCTCCTCTGGTCAAATGAGCAGTTCTTC.

This clonotype was observed a few times. V is TRBV20-1 and J is TRBJ2-1, with a weak D call TRBD1 (5 bases). The CDR3 loop spans 12 amino acids. Trimming removed 6 bases at V and 3 bases at J, with 9 bases between. In germline, CDR1 is DFQATT, CDR2 SNEGSKA (reference sequence). Written as DNA, the CDR3 is TGCAGTGCCAGGGCCTACTACAATGAGCAGTTCTTC. This gives the protein CSARAYYNEQFF.

The V call is TRBV2, the J call TRBJ2-5; a possible D gene is TRBD1 (5 bases). V gave up 1 base and J gave up 11 bases, with 14 bases separating them. This CDR3 contains 13 residues. The germline gives CDR1 SNHLY, CDR2 FYNNEI. The CDR3: CASSEGGSAAQYF. The CDR3, as DNA: TGTGCCAGCAGTGAAGGGGGCAGCGCAGCGCAGTACTTC.

The chain carries TRBV18 and TRBJ2-1; the match to TRBD2 covers 7 bases. The CDR3 extends over 12 amino acids. V trimming: 7 bases; J trimming: 9 bases; junction bases outside the gene matches: 6. Germline V gene lookup returns CDR1 KGHSH and CDR2 LQKENI. The CDR3 region is CASCSIAGEQFF. Here the CDR3 DNA reads TGTGCCAGCTGCTCGATAGCGGGTGAGCAGTTCTTC.

This clonotype came up a few times. The gene calls are TRBV14 and TRBJ2-7; 9 nucleotides agree with TRBD1. The length of the CDR3 is 15 residues. Germline CDR1 SGHDN, CDR2 FVKESK. V trimming: 1 base; J trimming: 2 bases; junction bases outside the gene matches: 3. CDR3 region: CASSQVGQGPYEQYF. CDR3 coding DNA: TGTGCCAGCAGCCAAGTGGGACAGGGACCCTACGAGCAGTACTTC.

This sequence joins TRBV6-6 and TRBJ2-4; TRBD2 matches 10 bases. Trimming cost V 4 bases and J 6 bases; bases outside gene matches: 12. The germline V gene encodes CDR1 MNHNY and CDR2 SVGAGI (reference sequence). The CDR3 is 17 amino acids. CDR3 region: CASSSPGLANRRNIQYF. As DNA, the CDR3 is TGTGCCAGCAGTTCTCCGGGACTAGCGAATCGGAGAAACATTCAGTACTTC.

Written as DNA, the CDR3 is TGCGCCAGCAGCAGCTCGGTCCCAAGGAAAGCGGGAGGCGCCTACGAGCAGTACTTC. Its translation: CASSSSVPRKAGGAYEQYF. V is TRBV5-1 and J is TRBJ2-5, with 9 bases that match TRBD2. The J call may not be correct, given that the DNA end is closer to TRBJ2-7. Germline V lookup: CDR1 SGHRS, CDR2 YFSETQ. The CDR3 totals 19 residues.

This clonotype appeared once. The V gene is TRBV20-1, the J gene TRBJ1-2, with TRBD1 identical over 9 bases. The CDR3 runs 13 residues. With V trimmed by 5 bases and J by 9 bases, 10 bases remained unmatched. Germline CDR1 DFQATT, CDR2 SNEGSKA (reference sequence). The CDR3 loop is CSASDRGVFSYTF. The CDR3 DNA is TGCAGTGCTTCCGACAGGGGGGTTTTTAGCTACACCTTC.

The chain combines TRBV27 with TRBJ2-7, with D unclear. V was cut by 6 bases and J by 2 bases, with 14 bases left in between. The length of the CDR3 is 14 residues. Germline CDR1 and CDR2: MNHEY and SMNVEV (reference sequence). CDR3 DNA: TGTGCCAGCAGAGGTCCCCCAGACCCCTACGAGCAGTACTTC. It yields the protein CASRGPPDPYEQYF.

This sequence joins TRBV11-2 and TRBJ2-3, with 9 positions matching TRBD2. This CDR3 comprises 18 residues. Germline trimming cut 5 bases from V and 0 bases from J; bases unmatched to any gene: 12. The V gene's germline CDR1 is SGHAT and CDR2 FQNNGV. As DNA, the CDR3 is TGTGCCAGCAGCCCGCGGCTAGCGGGGACCTTTAGCACAGATACGCAGTATTTT. Residues: CASSPRLAGTFSTDTQYF.

This clonotype was seen only a few times. This sequence joins TRBV20-1 and TRBJ1-2; the D is unclear. The germline V gene has CDR1 DFQATT and CDR2 SNEGSKA (reference sequence). The CDR3 runs 12 residues. V dropped 5 bases and J dropped 3 bases, with 10 bases sitting between them. CDR3 amino acids: CSAPPIHYGYTF. Written as DNA, the CDR3 is TGCAGTGCTCCACCGATACACTATGGCTACACCTTC.

The genes are TRBV7-9 and TRBJ1-2; TRBD1 is a possible D gene (5 bases). CDR1 is SEHNR, CDR2 FQNEAQ, per germline (reference sequence). The CDR3 spans 13 residues. V was cut by 5 bases and J by 4 bases, with 11 bases left in between. CDR3 DNA sequence: TGTGCCAGCAGCAACGGGACGGGCTATGGCTACACCTTC. This encodes CASSNGTGYGYTF.